This T cell receptor beta chain stems from a study of a mutant IDH1 vaccine in newly diagnosed glioma. Overall study: Before enrollment, patients got radiotherapy alone, temozolomide alone, or mostly the combination.

This table comes from immunoSEQ multiplex PCR, and its TCRdb copy is limited to in-frame clones, with some not included. The data show around 56,000 clones, with about 86% seen just once and under 3.5% held by the top ten. Findings of the study overall: Patients showed vaccine-induced immune responses at a rate of approximately 92%.

Time point reported: week 5, during vaccination. Doses of 300 ug of mutant IDH1 20-mer peptide were given with topical imiquimod. The donors' diagnosis was new WHO grade 3 or 4 astrocytoma that was IDH1-mutant and ATRX-lost. On this clone itself: As yet, its antigen is unknown.

Germline CDR1 and CDR2: SNHLY and FYNNEI. V lost 8 bases and J 0 bases, leaving 13 bases between the germline ends. The CDR3 runs 14 residues. The source of this sequence is a man aged 25 to 45 with glioma. This rearrangement joins TRBV2 to TRBJ2-5; D is unresolved. The specimen was PBMCs, collected from a glioma patient whose treatment included an IDH1 peptide vaccine. CDR3 amino acids: CASCRAENQETQYF. The CDR3 DNA reads as TGTGCCAGCTGCCGGGCAGAGAACCAAGAGACCCAGTACTTC. The full variable domain, with the rest looked up from reference TRBV2 and TRBJ2-5, is EPEVTQTPSHQVTQMGQEVILRCVPISNHLYFYWYRQILGQKVEFLVSFYNNEISEKSEIFDDQFSVERPDGSNFTLKIRSTKLEDSAMYFCASCRAENQETQYFGPGTRLLVL.